The 6 T cell receptor beta chains presented below share a single source sample, sequenced in a study of long-term antiretroviral therapy in people with HIV (dated by TCRdb to 2021 to 2024). The immunoSEQ hsTCRB v3.0 assay was used at survey level resolution for TRB variable region sequencing. Drawn from immuneACCESS, this table holds only the in-frame rearrangements with V and J called that TCRdb kept. Clones are partly lost; checked studies trace under half to an unresolved V gene and leave the rest unexplained. The sample has about 39,000 clones on record, approximately 87% of them singletons. About 4% of the sample belongs to the ten largest clones. The source material was unsorted PBMCs, sampled 1.2 years after starting antiretroviral therapy. These TCRs come from a woman aged 50 to 65 with HIV.

V and J are TRBV7-2 and TRBJ2-3, with 7 bases identical to TRBD2. Per germline, CDR1 SGHTA and CDR2 FQGNSA. The CDR3 runs to 18 residues. After removal of 6 bases from V and 1 base from J, the junction contained 16 bases not matched to a gene. CDR3 in DNA: TGTGCCAGCAGTCCAGCGGGGAGGGCCTCCATGGGCACAGATACGCAGTATTTT. It specifies CASSPAGRASMGTDTQYF.

The chain couples TRBV10-2 to TRBJ1-6; D is unresolved. Germline V gene lookup returns CDR1 WSHSY and CDR2 SAAADI. The CDR3 is 13 residues long. V lost 7 bases, J lost 8 bases, and 12 bases lay in between. CDR3 DNA: TGCGCCAGCAAAATCAATGTGGATTCACCCCTCCACTTT. Translation: CASKINVDSPLHF.

This clone was found a few times. The CDR3 spells CATGTSGVFGELFF. CDR3 in DNA: TGTGCTACCGGGACTAGCGGGGTTTTCGGGGAGCTGTTTTTT. The chain uses TRBV7-7 and TRBJ2-2, with TRBD2 identical over 13 bases. Germline V gene data show CDR1 as SSHAT and CDR2 as FNYEAQ (reference sequence). CDR3 length: 14 amino acids.

This sequence joins TRBV7-8 and TRBJ2-7; D may be TRBD1 or TRBD2 (5 bases each). V was shortened by 7 bases and J by 3 bases, with 16 bases between the two germline ends. Germline values: CDR1 SGHVS, CDR2 FQNEAQ. The CDR3 covers 14 residues. CDR3 sequence (DNA): TGTGCCAGCATCCCATGGGGAGACAGCTACGAGCAGTACTTC. Encoded protein: CASIPWGDSYEQYF. The full variable domain, in which reference TRBV7-8 and TRBJ2-7 provide the parts outside the CDR3, is GAGVSQSPRYKVAKRGQDVALRCDPISGHVSLFWYQQALGQGPEFLTYFQNEAQLDKSGLPSDRFFAERPEGSVSTLKIQRTQQEDSAVYLCASIPWGDSYEQYFGPGTRLTVT.

The rearrangement uses TRBV7-2 and TRBJ2-3; 10 bases align to TRBD2. The germline gives CDR1 SGHTA, CDR2 FQGNSA. Trimming removed 5 bases from V and 14 bases from J; junction bases left unmatched: 13. The CDR3 loop spans 14 amino acids. CDR3 sequence reads: CASSPWTSGSPWYF. As DNA, the CDR3 is TGTGCCAGCAGCCCGTGGACTAGCGGAAGCCCGTGGTATTTT.

The chain joins TRBV5-4 to TRBJ2-3; D is ambiguous. In germline, CDR1 is SGHNT, CDR2 YYREEE (reference sequence). There are 15 residues in the CDR3. With 4 bases removed from V and 5 bases from J, the gap between germline ends came to 17 bases. CDR3 residues: CASSAVRKEQDTQYF. As DNA, the CDR3 is TGTGCCAGCAGCGCGGTCCGTAAAGAGCAAGATACGCAGTATTTT.